What follows describes a single TCR beta chain. No antigen is known for it. Germline CDR1 and CDR2: MNHEY and SMNVEV (reference sequence). V lost 6 bases, J lost 7 bases, and 11 bases stayed unmatched. CDR3 length: 14 residues. The record originates from a study of cytomegalovirus exposure and HLA in healthy donors. Study-wide findings and caveats: The authors reported that TCR beta sequences could predict HLA-A and HLA-B alleles. These predictions were accurate for most subjects in the first cohort. A later examination showed that TCR association rates differed by HLA locus, with DRB1 most and HLA-C fewest.

The PCR contained 60 Vbeta and 13 Jbeta primers. TCRdb's copy holds only in-frame clones and misses some; the assay was immunoSEQ multiplex PCR. Among about 82,000 clones listed, 78% were seen once. Material for sequencing was PBMCs. The clonotype originates from a male donor in good health and CMV-seropositive. This chain joins TRBV27 and TRBJ1-1; 7 nucleotides line up with TRBD1. The CDR3 loop reads CASSLTGEVGEAFF. The CDR3 bases are TGTGCCAGCAGCCTAACAGGGGAGGTTGGTGAAGCTTTCTTT.